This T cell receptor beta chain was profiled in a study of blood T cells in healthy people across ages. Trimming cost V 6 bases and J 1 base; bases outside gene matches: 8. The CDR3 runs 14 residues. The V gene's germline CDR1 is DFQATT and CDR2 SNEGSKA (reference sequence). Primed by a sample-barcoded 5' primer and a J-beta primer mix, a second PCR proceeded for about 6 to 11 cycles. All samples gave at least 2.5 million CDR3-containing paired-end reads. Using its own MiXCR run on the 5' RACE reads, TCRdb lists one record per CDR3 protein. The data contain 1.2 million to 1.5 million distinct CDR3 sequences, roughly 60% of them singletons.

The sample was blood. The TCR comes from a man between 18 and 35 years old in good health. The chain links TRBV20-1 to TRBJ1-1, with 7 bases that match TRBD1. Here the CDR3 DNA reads TGCAGTGCCGAGAAGACAGGGTCGAACACTGAAGCTTTCTTT. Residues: CSAEKTGSNTEAFF.